This T cell receptor (beta chain) comes out of a study of blood T cell repertoires in COVID-19. As for the study in general: Specimens from acute and convalescent COVID-19 originated in the United States, Italy and Spain. T cells, B-cell-depleted T cells, or PBMCs supplied cDNA or gDNA.

Assay: immunoSEQ multiplex PCR; the TCRdb copy retains only in-frame clones and omits some. The sample has around 26,000 clones, about 91% seen once; the top ten hold approximately 30%. Germline V gives CDR1 SGHDN, CDR2 FVKESK. The CDR3 consists of 15 residues. A word on this clone: A read error may produce the germline difference seen at one junction end.

The sample was peripheral blood. The sequence was collected from a man between 65 and 79 years old with active COVID-19. The V call is TRBV14, the J call TRBJ2-3, with no clear D. The CDR3 loop is CASSQDRYSKDTQYF. DNA for the CDR3: TGTGCCAGCAGCCAAGATAGGTACAGCAAAGATACGCAGTATTTT.